These T cell receptor beta chains were read from a single sample in a study of technical replicates of blood from four donors. The repertoire was sequenced with immunoSEQ multiplex PCR; TCRdb's copy has only in-frame clones and lacks some. The sample lists 79,000 or so clones, around 94% seen once, with approximately 0.35% in the top ten. Material for sequencing was T cells isolated from PBMCs. Receptor source: a human donor in good health. The CDR3 runs from the conserved cysteine through the conserved F or W. A D gene is named only where the DNA matches it firmly. Clone size is not always given. Where it is, it says once, few, many or a class for expanded clones.

D	J	V	size	DNA	CDR3
.	TRBJ2-1	TRBV30	.	TGTGCCTGGGACGTCGGGAATGAGCAGTTCTTC	CAWDVGNEQFF
TRBD1	TRBJ1-2	TRBV27	.	TGTGCCAGCAGCCCGGGACAGAGTAGGGGCTACACCTTC	CASSPGQSRGYTF
.	TRBJ2-5	TRBV7-8	.	TGTGCCAGCGGTCAGGGGTGGCAAGAGACCCAGTACTTC	CASGQGWQETQYF
.	TRBJ2-5	TRBV6-1	.	TGTGCCAGCTCTTTAGGACCTAGGGGGGAGACCCAGTACTTC	CASSLGPRGETQYF
TRBD1	TRBJ1-5	TRBV5-1	.	TGCGCCAGCAGCGCGGGACAGGGCAATCAGCCCCAGCATTTT	CASSAGQGNQPQHF
.	TRBJ1-5	TRBV4-1	.	TGCGCCAGCAGCCCTCCACAAGATCAGCCCCAGCATTTT	CASSPPQDQPQHF
TRBD2	TRBJ2-1	TRBV11-3	once	TGTGCCAGCAGCCCCCTCGGGTCTGGCGGGAGAGGGAATGAGCAGTTCTTC	CASSPLGSGGRGNEQFF
.	TRBJ1-3	TRBV18	.	TGTGCCAGCTCACGTTCAGGGGCTCTCTCTGGAAACACCATATATTTT	CASSRSGALSGNTIYF
.	TRBJ2-1	TRBV2	.	TGTGCCAGCAGGGACGGGGGCTCCTACAATGAGCAGTTCTTC	CASRDGGSYNEQFF
.	TRBJ1-2	TRBV28	once	TGTGCCAGCAGTTTTGAGGGCCTGCACCTCTATGGCTACACCTTC	CASSFEGLHLYGYTF
.	TRBJ2-7	TRBV30	.	TGTGCCTGGAGTTTAGCCTCCTACGAGCAGTACTTC	CAWSLASYEQYF
TRBD1	TRBJ1-1	TRBV7-2	.	TGTGCCAGCAGCCTATCCCCGGGACAGCAGAACACTGAAGCTTTCTTT	CASSLSPGQQNTEAFF
TRBD1	TRBJ1-1	TRBV5-1	.	TGCGCCAGCAGCTTTTGGGACAGGGAAATCACTGAAGCTTTCTTT	CASSFWDREITEAFF
TRBD1	TRBJ1-1	TRBV30	.	TGTGCCTGGAGTGTCTTACAGGGGGCAACTGAAGCTTTCTTT	CAWSVLQGATEAFF
.	TRBJ2-4	TRBV27	once	TGTGCCAGCAGTTTACGAGGGCAGTCCATTCAGTACTTC	CASSLRGQSIQYF
TRBD2	TRBJ2-1	TRBV11-2	.	TGTGCCAGCAGCAGTAGCGGGAGTGGGGGCAATGAGCAGTTCTTC	CASSSSGSGGNEQFF
TRBD2	TRBJ2-3	TRBV6-1	.	TGTGCCAGCAGTGAAGCCCGGACTAGCGGGAGGGACACAGATACGCAGTATTTT	CASSEARTSGRDTDTQYF
TRBD1	TRBJ1-2	TRBV18	.	TGTGCCAGCTCACCGGACAGGGAATACGGCTACACCTTC	CASSPDREYGYTF
.	TRBJ2-1	TRBV7-9	.	TGTGCCAGCAGCACCCGGGAGCGTCAGTTCTTC	CASSTRERQFF
.	TRBJ2-1	TRBV4-2	.	TGTGCCAGCAGCCAAGAGGCTCGGAGTAGGCACAATGAGCAGTTCTTC	CASSQEARSRHNEQFF
TRBD1	TRBJ1-2	TRBV11-2	.	TGTGCCAGCAGCGACAGGGAGTCCAACTATGGCTACACCTTC	CASSDRESNYGYTF
TRBD1	TRBJ2-7	TRBV27	.	TGTGCCAGCAGTTTTAAGGGGACAGTCGACTACGAGCAGTACTTC	CASSFKGTVDYEQYF
TRBD1	TRBJ2-2	TRBV6-1	once	TGTGCCAGCAGTCTAGCAGGGGGCTTTGCCGGGGAGCTGTTTTTT	CASSLAGGFAGELFF
TRBD2	TRBJ2-3	TRBV2	.	TGTGCCAGCAGTAAACTAGCGGGAGGCACAGATACGCAGTATTTT	CASSKLAGGTDTQYF
TRBD1	TRBJ1-4	TRBV28	.	TGTGCCAGCAGTTTACCCGGACAGGGGGCATTTGGGAATGAAAAACTGTTTTTT	CASSLPGQGAFGNEKLFF
.	TRBJ1-1	TRBV7-2	.	TGTGCCAGCAGAAGACAGGAGAACACTGAAGCTTTCTTT	CASRRQENTEAFF
.	TRBJ2-7	TRBV19	.	TGTGCCAGTAGTATTCGGGGATACGAGCAGTACTTC	CASSIRGYEQYF
TRBD2	TRBJ2-3	TRBV4-1	.	TGCGCCAGCAGCCAAGTTCCTAGCGGGAGGGCCCTAACAGATACGCAGTATTTT	CASSQVPSGRALTDTQYF
.	TRBJ1-1	TRBV28	.	TGTGCCAGCAGCTTGGCCGGGAGGGATGTAGCTTTCTTT	CASSLAGRDVAFF
.	TRBJ1-2	TRBV6-5	.	TGTGCCAGCAGCCGAGAGGGGGGGCCCTATGGCTACACCTTC	CASSREGGPYGYTF
TRBD1	TRBJ1-4	TRBV2	.	TGTGCCAGCAGTCCTCCCGGGACAGGGACGGAAAAACTGTTTTTT	CASSPPGTGTEKLFF
TRBD1	TRBJ2-6	TRBV5-1	.	TGCGCCAGCAGCTTACAGGGGGCTGCTGGGGCCAACGTCCTGACTTTC	CASSLQGAAGANVLTF
TRBD1	TRBJ1-5	TRBV6-5	.	TGTGCCAGCAGTACCAGGGGGACCAATCAGCCCCAGCATTTT	CASSTRGTNQPQHF
.	TRBJ2-5	TRBV5-1	.	TGCGCCAGCAGCGAACAGGCCCAAGAGACCCAGTACTTC	CASSEQAQETQYF
.	TRBJ2-1	TRBV27	.	TGTGCCAGCAGTGTAGGACTGTACTACAATGAGCAGTTCTTC	CASSVGLYYNEQFF
TRBD1	TRBJ1-2	TRBV15	.	TGTGCCACCAGTGTGTGGGACAGGGGCGACTATGGCTACACCTTC	CATSVWDRGDYGYTF
TRBD2	TRBJ2-7	TRBV5-1	.	TGCGCCAGCAGCTGGACCGGGACTAGCGGCATCTACGAGCAGTACTTC	CASSWTGTSGIYEQYF
.	TRBJ2-7	TRBV28	once	TGTGCCAGCAGTTTAGCGGTCCAAGTCTACGAGCAGTACTTC	CASSLAVQVYEQYF
.	TRBJ1-4	TRBV6-5	.	TGTGCCAGCAGTTACTCGAGGCAGATTAATGAAAAACTGTTTTTT	CASSYSRQINEKLFF
.	TRBJ2-7	TRBV2	.	TGTGCCAGCAGTGACTTCAGGGAAGTATACGAGCAGTACTTC	CASSDFREVYEQYF
TRBD2	TRBJ2-7	TRBV28	.	TGTGCCAGCAGCCTAGGCCTTCTAGCGGGAACTTACGAGCAGTACTTC	CASSLGLLAGTYEQYF
.	TRBJ1-2	TRBV7-9	.	TGTGCCGGGTCCGGGGGATCCTATGGCTACACCTTC	CAGSGGSYGYTF
.	TRBJ2-7	TRBV7-2	.	TGTGCCAGCAGCTTATTTGAGGGGGGGGCCTACGAGCAGTACTTC	CASSLFEGGAYEQYF
.	TRBJ2-1	TRBV11-3	.	TGTGCCAGCAGCTTAGCGGGGGTGGGTTACAATGAGCAGTTCTTC	CASSLAGVGYNEQFF
.	TRBJ2-7	TRBV5-4	.	TGTGCCAGCAGCTTGCAACTACAGACTAGGCGGCATGGCGAGCAGTACTTC	CASSLQLQTRRHGEQYF
.	TRBJ2-3	TRBV6-6	.	TGTGCCAGCAGTTACTCCCGGGACTCCCGCACAGATACGCAGTATTTT	CASSYSRDSRTDTQYF
TRBD1	TRBJ2-2	TRBV10-3	.	TGTGCCATCAGTGAGTCCGCTACCGGGACAGGGACCGGGGAGCTGTTTTTT	CAISESATGTGTGELFF
TRBD2	TRBJ2-1	TRBV7-2	.	TGTGCCAGCAGCTTTCGACTAGCGGGAGTAGAGCAGTTCTTC	CASSFRLAGVEQFF
.	TRBJ2-7	TRBV27	.	TGTGCCAGCTCCTTTAGCGGATTATACGAGCAGTACTTC	CASSFSGLYEQYF
.	TRBJ1-5	TRBV5-1	.	TGCGCCAGCAGCTTGGCCTTAGATCAGCCCCAGCATTTT	CASSLALDQPQHF
.	TRBJ1-2	TRBV6-5	.	TGTGCCAGCAGTTTAGTTCCGGAGCTAACTTTGTATGGCTACACCTTC	CASSLVPELTLYGYTF
TRBD1	TRBJ1-5	TRBV28	.	TGTGCCAGTGGGGGACAGGTGGACCAGCCCCAGCATTTT	CASGGQVDQPQHF
.	TRBJ2-2	TRBV5-4	.	TGTGCCAGCAGCTTGGGAATGCTGGGGGGCACCGGGGAGCTGTTTTTT	CASSLGMLGGTGELFF
.	TRBJ1-5	TRBV4-1	.	TGCGCCAGCAGCCAAGATCGCAGGGGATTTGGGCCCCAGCATTTT	CASSQDRRGFGPQHF
.	TRBJ1-2	TRBV29-1	once	TGCAGCTTTAAGGAGTCCTATGGCTACACCTTC	CSFKESYGYTF
.	TRBJ2-7	TRBV7-2	.	TGTGCCAGCAGCTTATTTCAGGGGCCCTACGAGCAGTACTTC	CASSLFQGPYEQYF
.	TRBJ1-3	TRBV11-2	once	TGTGCCAGCAGCTTGGGAGGGGCTTGGGGAAACACCATATATTTT	CASSLGGAWGNTIYF